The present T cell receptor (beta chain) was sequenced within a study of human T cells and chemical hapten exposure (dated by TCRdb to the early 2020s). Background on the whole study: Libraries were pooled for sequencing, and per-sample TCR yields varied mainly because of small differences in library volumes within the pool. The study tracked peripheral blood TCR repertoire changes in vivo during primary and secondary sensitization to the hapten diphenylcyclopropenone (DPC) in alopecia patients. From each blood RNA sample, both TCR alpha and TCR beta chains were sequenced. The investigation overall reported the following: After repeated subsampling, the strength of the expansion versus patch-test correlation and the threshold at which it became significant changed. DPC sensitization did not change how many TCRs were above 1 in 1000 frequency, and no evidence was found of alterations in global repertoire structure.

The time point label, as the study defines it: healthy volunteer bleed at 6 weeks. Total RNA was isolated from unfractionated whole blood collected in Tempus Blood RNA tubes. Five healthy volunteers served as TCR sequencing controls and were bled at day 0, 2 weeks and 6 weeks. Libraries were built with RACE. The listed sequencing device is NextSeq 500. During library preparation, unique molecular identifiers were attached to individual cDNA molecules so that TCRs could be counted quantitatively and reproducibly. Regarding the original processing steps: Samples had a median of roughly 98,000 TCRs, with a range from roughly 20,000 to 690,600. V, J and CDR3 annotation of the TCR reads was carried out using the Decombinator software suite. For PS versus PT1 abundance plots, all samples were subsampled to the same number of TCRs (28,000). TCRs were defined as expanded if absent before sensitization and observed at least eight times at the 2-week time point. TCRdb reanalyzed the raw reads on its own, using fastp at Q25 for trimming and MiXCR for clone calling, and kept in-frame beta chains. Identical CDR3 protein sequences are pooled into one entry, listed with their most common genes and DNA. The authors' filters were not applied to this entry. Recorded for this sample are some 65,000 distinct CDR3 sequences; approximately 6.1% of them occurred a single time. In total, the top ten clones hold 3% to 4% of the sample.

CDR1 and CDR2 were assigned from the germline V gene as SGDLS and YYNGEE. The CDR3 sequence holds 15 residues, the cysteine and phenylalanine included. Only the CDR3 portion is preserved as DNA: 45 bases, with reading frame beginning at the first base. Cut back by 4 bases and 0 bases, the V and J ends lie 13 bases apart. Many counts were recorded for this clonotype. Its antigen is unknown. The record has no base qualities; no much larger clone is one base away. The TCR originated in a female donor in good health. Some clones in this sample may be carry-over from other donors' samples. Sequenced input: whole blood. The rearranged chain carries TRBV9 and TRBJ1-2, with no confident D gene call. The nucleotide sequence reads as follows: TGTGCCAGCAGCTTAGGGTTCGGGCCTAACTATGGCTACACCTTC. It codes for CASSLGFGPNYGYTF. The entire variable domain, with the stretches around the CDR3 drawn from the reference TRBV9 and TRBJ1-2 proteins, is DSGVTQTPKHLITATGQRVTLRCSPRSGDLSVYWYQQSLDQGLQFLIQYYNGEERAKGNILERFSAQQFPDLHSELNLSSLELGDSALYFCASSLGFGPNYGYTFGSGTRLTVV.